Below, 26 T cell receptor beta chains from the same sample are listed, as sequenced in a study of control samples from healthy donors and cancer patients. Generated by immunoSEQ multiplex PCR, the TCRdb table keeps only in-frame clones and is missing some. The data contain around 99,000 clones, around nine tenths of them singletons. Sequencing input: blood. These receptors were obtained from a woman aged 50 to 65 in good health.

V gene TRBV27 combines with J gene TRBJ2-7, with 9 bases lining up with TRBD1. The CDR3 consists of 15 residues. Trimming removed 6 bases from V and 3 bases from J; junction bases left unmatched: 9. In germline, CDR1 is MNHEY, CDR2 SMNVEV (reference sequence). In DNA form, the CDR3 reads TGTGCCAGCAGCCTAACTCCGGGACAGGGCTACGAGCAGTACGTC. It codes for CASSLTPGQGYEQYV.

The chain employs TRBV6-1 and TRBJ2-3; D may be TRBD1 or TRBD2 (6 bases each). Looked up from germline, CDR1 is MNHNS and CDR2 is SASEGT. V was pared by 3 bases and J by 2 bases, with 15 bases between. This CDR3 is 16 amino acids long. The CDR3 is CASSDRGPLNTDTQYF. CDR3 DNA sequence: TGTGCCAGCAGTGACCGGGGGCCATTGAACACAGATACGCAGTATTTT.

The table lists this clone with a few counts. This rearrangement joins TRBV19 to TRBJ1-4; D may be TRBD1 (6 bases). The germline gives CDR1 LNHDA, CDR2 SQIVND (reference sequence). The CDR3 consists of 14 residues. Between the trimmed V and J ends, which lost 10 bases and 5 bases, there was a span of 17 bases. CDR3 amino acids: CATSGAGSNEKLFF. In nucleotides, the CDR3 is TGTGCCACTTCGGGGGCGGGATCAAATGAAAAACTGTTTTTT.

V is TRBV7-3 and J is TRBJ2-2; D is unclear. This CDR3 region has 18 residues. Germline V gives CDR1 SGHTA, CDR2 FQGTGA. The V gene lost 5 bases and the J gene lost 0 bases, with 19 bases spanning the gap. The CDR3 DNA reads TGTGCCAGCAGCCCCAAGCGCTTCGGAGCCACGAACACCGGGGAGCTGTTTTTT. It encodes CASSPKRFGATNTGELFF. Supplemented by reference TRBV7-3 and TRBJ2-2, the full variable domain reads GAGVSQTPSNKVTEKGKYVELRCDPISGHTALYWYRQSLGQGPEFLIYFQGTGAADDSGLPNDRFFAVRPEGSVSTLKIQRTERGDSAVYLCASSPKRFGATNTGELFFGEGSRLTVL.

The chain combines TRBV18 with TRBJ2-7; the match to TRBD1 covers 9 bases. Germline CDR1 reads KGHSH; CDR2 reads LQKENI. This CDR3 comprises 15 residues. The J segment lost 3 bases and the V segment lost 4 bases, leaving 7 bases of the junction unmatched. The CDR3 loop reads CASSQDRGLHYEQYV. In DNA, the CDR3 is TGTGCCAGCTCACAGGACAGGGGCCTCCACTACGAGCAGTACGTC.

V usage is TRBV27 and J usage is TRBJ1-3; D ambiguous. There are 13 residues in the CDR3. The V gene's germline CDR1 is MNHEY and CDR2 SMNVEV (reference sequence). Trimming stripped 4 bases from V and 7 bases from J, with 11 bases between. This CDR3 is CASSSLELNTIYF. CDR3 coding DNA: TGTGCCAGCAGTTCCCTAGAACTGAACACCATATATTTT.

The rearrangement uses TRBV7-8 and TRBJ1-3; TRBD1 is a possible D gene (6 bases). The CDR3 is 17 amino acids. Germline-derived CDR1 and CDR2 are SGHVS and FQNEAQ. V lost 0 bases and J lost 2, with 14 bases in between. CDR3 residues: CASSLAAGELAGNTIYF. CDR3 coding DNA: TGTGCCAGCAGCTTAGCCGCAGGGGAACTGGCTGGAAACACCATATATTTT.

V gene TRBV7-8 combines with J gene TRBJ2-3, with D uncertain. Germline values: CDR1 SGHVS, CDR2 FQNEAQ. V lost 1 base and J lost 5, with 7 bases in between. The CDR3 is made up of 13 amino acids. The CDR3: CASSLVGIDTQYF. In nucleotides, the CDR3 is TGTGCCAGCAGCTTAGTTGGTATAGATACGCAGTATTTT.

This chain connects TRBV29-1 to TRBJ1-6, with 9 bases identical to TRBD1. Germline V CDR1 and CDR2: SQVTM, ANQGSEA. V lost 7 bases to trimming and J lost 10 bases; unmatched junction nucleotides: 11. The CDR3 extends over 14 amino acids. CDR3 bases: TGCAGCGCCCGTGTCACAGGGGGCACATCACCCCTCCACTTT. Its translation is CSARVTGGTSPLHF. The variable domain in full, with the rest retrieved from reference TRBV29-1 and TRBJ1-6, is SAVISQKPSRDICQRGTSLTIQCQVDSQVTMMFWYRQQPGQSLTLIATANQGSEATYESGFVIDKFPISRPNLTFSTLTVSNMSPEDSSIYLCSARVTGGTSPLHFGNGTRLTVT.

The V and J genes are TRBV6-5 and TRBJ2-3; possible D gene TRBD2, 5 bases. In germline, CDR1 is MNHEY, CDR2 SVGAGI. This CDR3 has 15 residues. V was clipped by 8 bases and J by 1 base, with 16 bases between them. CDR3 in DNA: TGTGCCAGCTCCCTGTCGAGGGCGGGCACAGATACGCAGTATTTT. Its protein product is CASSLSRAGTDTQYF.

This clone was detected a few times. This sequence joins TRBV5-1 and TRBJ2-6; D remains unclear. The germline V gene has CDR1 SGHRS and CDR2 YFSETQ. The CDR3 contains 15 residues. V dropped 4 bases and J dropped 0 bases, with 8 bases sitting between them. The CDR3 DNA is TGCGCCAGCAGCCCTATCCTCTCTGGGGCCAACGTCCTGACTTTC. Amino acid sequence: CASSPILSGANVLTF.

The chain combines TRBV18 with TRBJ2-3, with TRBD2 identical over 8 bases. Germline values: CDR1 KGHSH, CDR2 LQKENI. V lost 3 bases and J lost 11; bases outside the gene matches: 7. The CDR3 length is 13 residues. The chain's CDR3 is CASSPSRGGGQYF. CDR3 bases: TGTGCCAGCTCACCCTCACGGGGGGGCGGGCAGTATTTT.

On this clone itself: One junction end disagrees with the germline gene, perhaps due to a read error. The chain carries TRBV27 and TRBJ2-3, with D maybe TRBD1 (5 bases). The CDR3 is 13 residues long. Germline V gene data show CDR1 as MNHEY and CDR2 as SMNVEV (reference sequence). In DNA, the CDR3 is TGTGCCAGCAGTATATCCAGGGCTAGTCTACTCAGTTTT. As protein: CASSISRASLLSF.

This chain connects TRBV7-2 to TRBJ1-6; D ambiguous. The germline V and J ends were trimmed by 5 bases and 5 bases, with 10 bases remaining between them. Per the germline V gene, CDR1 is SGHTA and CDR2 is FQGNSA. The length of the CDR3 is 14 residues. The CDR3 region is CASSPRTDNSPLHF. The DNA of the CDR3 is TGTGCCAGCAGCCCGCGGACGGATAATTCACCCCTCCACTTT.

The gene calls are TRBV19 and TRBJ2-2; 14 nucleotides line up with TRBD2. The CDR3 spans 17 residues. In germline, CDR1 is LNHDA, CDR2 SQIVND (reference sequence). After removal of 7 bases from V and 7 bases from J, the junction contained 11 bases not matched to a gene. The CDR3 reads CASIQWTSGGNGGELFF. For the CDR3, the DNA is TGTGCCAGTATACAATGGACTAGCGGGGGGAATGGCGGGGAGCTGTTTTTT.

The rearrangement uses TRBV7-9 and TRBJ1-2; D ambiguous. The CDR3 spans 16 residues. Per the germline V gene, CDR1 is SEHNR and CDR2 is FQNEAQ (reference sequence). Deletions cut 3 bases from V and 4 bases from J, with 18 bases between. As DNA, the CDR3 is TGTGCCAGCAGCTTGCCCCGGGTTGAGGTCCCCTATGGCTACACCTTC. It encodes CASSLPRVEVPYGYTF.

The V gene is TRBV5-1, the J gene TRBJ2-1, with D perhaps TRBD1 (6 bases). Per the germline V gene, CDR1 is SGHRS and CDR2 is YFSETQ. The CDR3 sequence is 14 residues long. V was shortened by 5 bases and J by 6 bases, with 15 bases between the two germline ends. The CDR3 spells CASSAQGYGNEQFF. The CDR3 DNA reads TGCGCCAGCAGTGCACAGGGATATGGCAATGAGCAGTTCTTC.

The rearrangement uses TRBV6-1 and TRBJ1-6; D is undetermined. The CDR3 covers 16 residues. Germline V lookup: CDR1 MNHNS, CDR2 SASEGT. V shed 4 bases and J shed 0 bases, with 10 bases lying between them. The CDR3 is CASSGGTTSYNSPLHF. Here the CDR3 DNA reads TGTGCCAGCAGTGGAGGCACAACCTCCTATAATTCACCCCTCCACTTT.

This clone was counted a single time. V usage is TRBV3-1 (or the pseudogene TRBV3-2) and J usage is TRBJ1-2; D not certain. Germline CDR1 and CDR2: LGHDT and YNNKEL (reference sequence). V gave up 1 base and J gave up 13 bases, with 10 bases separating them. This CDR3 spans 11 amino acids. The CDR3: CASSQGRTITF. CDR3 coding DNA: TGTGCCAGCAGCCAAGGTCGGACCATCACCTTC.

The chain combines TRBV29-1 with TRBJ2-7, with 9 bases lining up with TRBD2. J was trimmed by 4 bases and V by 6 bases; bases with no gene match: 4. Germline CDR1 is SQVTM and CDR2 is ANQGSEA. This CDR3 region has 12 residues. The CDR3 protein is CSVITSGYEQYV. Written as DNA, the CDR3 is TGCAGCGTCATCACTAGCGGGTACGAGCAGTACGTC.

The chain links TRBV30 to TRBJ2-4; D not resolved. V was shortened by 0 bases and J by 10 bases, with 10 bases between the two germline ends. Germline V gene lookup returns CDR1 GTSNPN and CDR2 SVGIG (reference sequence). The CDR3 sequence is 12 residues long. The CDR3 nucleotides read TGTGCCTGGAGTGTTAACAGAAATATTCAGTACTTC. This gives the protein CAWSVNRNIQYF.

CDR3 bases: TGCAGCGTTGAGACTAACACAGATACGCAGTATTTT. Amino acid sequence: CSVETNTDTQYF. This chain connects TRBV29-1 to TRBJ2-3, with D maybe TRBD2 (5 bases). The CDR3 sequence is 12 residues long. V was trimmed by 3 bases and J by 2 bases, leaving 6 bases between them. Germline V gives CDR1 SQVTM, CDR2 ANQGSEA.

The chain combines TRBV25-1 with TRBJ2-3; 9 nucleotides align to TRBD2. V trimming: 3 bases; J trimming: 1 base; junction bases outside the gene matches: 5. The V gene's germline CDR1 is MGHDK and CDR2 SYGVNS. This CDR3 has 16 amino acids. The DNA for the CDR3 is TGTGCCAGCAGTGAGCCAATAGCGGGAGGCACAGATACGCAGTATTTT. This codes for CASSEPIAGGTDTQYF.

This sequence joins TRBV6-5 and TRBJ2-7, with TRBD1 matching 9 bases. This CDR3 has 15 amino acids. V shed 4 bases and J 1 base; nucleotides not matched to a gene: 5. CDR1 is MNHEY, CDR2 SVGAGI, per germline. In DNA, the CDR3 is TGTGCCAGCAGTTTCCGACAGGGGGTGTCCTACGAGCAGTACTTC. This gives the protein CASSFRQGVSYEQYF.

Here the CDR3 DNA reads TGTGCCAGCAGATACGGACCAGGCACAGATACGCAGTATTTT. This codes for CASRYGPGTDTQYF. The chain couples TRBV6-5 to TRBJ2-3; no firm D call. The CDR3 contains 14 residues. Germline CDR1 and CDR2: MNHEY and SVGAGI. Trimming shortened V by 6 bases and J by 1 base, and 11 bases separated the two germline ends.

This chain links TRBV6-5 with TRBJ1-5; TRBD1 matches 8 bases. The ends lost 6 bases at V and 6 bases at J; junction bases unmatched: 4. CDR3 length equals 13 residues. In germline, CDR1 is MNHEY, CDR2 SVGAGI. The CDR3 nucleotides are TGTGCCAGCAGGGTACAGGGGGGTCAGCCCCAGCATTTT. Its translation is CASRVQGGQPQHF.